One sample yielded the 5 T cell receptor beta chains listed below, sequenced in a study of T cells after yellow fever vaccination. TCRdb independently ran MiXCR on the 5' RACE reads; one entry per CDR3 protein. This sample yields around 300,000 distinct CDR3 sequences, of which 10% to 15% are seen a single time; roughly 0.5% belongs to the top ten. The sequenced sample was CD4+ T cells sorted from PBMCs, obtained 45 days after the yellow fever booster vaccination. These receptors were obtained from a man aged 25-45 years who received the YFV17D yellow fever vaccine.

This clonotype was seen more than once but under ten times. The chain has TRBV20-1 and TRBJ2-7; 10 bases match TRBD2. V dropped 5 bases and J dropped 5; count of bases not matched to a gene: 9. Germline assignment: CDR1 DFQATT and CDR2 SNEGSKA (reference sequence). The CDR3 spans 14 residues. In nucleotides, the CDR3 is TGCAGTGCTGTAGCGGGAGGAAGCAGCGACGAGCAGTACTTC. This encodes CSAVAGGSSDEQYF.

The chain employs TRBV2 and TRBJ2-1; the D is unclear. The V end was cut by 7 bases, the J end by 2 bases, with 12 bases between. CDR1 and CDR2 (germline): SNHLY, FYNNEI. This CDR3 has 14 amino acids. CDR3 protein: CASMAALTYNEQFF. CDR3 nucleotides: TGTGCCAGCATGGCGGCACTTACCTACAATGAGCAGTTCTTC.

The sample holds many counts of this clonotype. The chain has TRBV5-1 and TRBJ2-7; 12 nucleotides agree with TRBD2. CDR3 length equals 15 residues. The V gene's germline CDR1 is SGHRS and CDR2 YFSETQ. V was pared by 4 bases and J by 2 bases, with 4 bases of the junction left unmatched. As DNA, the CDR3 is TGCGCCAGCAGCCCAACTAGCGGGAGGACCTACGAGCAGTACTTC. The encoded protein is CASSPTSGRTYEQYF.

There are many counts of this clonotype. CDR3 protein: CASSQGLAGTVGETQYF. The DNA of the CDR3 is TGCGCCAGCAGCCAAGGACTAGCGGGAACTGTCGGGGAGACCCAGTACTTC. The rearrangement links TRBV4-1 to TRBJ2-5; 11 nucleotides line up with TRBD2. CDR1 is MGHRA, CDR2 YSYEKL, per germline. CDR3 length: 17 amino acids. Trimming at V came to 1 base and at J to 5 bases, leaving 9 bases not matched to a gene.

This CDR3 reads CASSPPAVYEQYF. The CDR3 DNA reads as TGCGCCAGCAGCCCCCCAGCGGTCTACGAGCAGTACTTC. The V and J genes are TRBV5-1 and TRBJ2-7; tentatively, D is TRBD2 (5 bases). V lost 4 bases to trimming and J lost 3 bases, with 11 bases between them. The length of the CDR3 is 13 residues. Per germline, CDR1 SGHRS and CDR2 YFSETQ.